This T cell receptor beta chain was retrieved from a study of blood T cell repertoires in COVID-19. Across the study: Acute and convalescent COVID-19 specimens originated in the United States, Italy and Spain. Sample material is recorded as cDNA or gDNA derived from T cells, B-cell-depleted T cells, or PBMCs.

This clone appeared a single time. In the source study's methods: Amplifying reference gene primers gave estimates of nucleated cell counts. Method: immunoSEQ multiplex PCR; TCRdb's copy keeps in-frame clones and lacks some. The D gene and trimming were derived from the DNA, and the V and J assignments and clone size from that table. There are 95,000 to 110,000 clones in the sample; approximately 83% occur only once, and approximately 3.5% lies in the top ten. The germline V gene has CDR1 LGHNT and CDR2 FRNRAP. V was clipped by 1 base and J by 7 bases, with 11 bases between them. This CDR3 has 13 amino acids.

The chain combines TRBV12-5 with TRBJ2-7; D not certain. The sequence was obtained from an elderly woman with active or convalescent COVID-19. Specimen: peripheral blood. The CDR3 sequence: CASGLDHSREQYF. CDR3 nucleotides: TGTGCTAGTGGTTTGGACCACTCGAGGGAGCAGTACTTC.